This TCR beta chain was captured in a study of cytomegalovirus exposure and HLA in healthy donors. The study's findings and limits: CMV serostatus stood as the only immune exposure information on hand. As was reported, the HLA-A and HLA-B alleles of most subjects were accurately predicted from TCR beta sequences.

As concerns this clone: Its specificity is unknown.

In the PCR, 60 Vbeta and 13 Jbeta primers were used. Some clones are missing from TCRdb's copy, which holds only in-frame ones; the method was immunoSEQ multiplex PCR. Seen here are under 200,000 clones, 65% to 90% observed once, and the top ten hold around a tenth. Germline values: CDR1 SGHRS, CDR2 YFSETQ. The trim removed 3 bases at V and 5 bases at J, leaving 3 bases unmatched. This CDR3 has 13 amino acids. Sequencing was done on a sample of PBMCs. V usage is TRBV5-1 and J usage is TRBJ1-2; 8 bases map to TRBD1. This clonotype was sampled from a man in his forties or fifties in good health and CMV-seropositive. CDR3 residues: CASSSTGEYGYTF. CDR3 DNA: TGCGCCAGCAGCTCGACAGGGGAGTATGGCTACACCTTC.